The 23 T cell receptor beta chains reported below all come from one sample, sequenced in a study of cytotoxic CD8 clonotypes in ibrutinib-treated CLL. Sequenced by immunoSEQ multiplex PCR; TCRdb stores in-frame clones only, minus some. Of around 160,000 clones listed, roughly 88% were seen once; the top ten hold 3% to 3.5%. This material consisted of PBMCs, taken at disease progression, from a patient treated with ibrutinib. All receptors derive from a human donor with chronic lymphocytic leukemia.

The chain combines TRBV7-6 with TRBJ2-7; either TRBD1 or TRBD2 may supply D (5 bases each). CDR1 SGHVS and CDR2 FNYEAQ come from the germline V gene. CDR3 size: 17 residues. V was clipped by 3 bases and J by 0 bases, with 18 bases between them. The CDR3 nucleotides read TGTGCCAGCAGCTTTGGGGGTTCGGCATCCTACTCCTACGAGCAGTACTTC. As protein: CASSFGGSASYSYEQYF.

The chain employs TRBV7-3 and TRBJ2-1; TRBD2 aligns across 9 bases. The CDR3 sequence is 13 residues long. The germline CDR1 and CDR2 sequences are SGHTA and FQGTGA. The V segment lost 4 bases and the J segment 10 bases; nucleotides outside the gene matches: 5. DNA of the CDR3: TGTGCCAGCAGCTCGGGACTAGCAGAAGAGCAGTTCTTC. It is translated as CASSSGLAEEQFF.

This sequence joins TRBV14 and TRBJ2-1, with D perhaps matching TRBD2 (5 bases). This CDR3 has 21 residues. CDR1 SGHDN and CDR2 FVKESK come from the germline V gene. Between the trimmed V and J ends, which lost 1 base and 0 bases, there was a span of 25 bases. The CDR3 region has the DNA TGTGCCAGCAGCCAAGGGGCCAGGAAAGGGAGCTCCCTGAGCTCCTACAATGAGCAGTTCTTC. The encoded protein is CASSQGARKGSSLSSYNEQFF.

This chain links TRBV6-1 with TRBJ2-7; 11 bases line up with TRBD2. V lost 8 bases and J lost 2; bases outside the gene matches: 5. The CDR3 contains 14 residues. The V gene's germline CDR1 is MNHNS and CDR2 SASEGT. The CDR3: CASELSGRAYEQYF. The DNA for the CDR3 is TGTGCCAGCGAACTTAGCGGGAGGGCCTACGAGCAGTACTTC.

The CDR3 is CASSLDDAGANVLTF. The CDR3 DNA follows: TGTGCCAGCAGCTTGGATGATGCTGGGGCCAACGTCCTGACTTTC. This sequence joins TRBV5-5 and TRBJ2-6; no definite D call. Germline assignment: CDR1 SGHKS and CDR2 YYEKEE (reference sequence). CDR3 size: 15 residues. V lost 0 bases, J lost 2 bases, and 6 bases lay in between.

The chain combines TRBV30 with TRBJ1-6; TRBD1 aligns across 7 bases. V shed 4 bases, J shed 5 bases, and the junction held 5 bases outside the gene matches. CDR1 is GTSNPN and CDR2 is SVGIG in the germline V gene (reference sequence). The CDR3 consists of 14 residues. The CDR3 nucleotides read TGTGCCTGGAAACAGGGGCTGAATAATTCACCCCTCCACTTT. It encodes CAWKQGLNNSPLHF.

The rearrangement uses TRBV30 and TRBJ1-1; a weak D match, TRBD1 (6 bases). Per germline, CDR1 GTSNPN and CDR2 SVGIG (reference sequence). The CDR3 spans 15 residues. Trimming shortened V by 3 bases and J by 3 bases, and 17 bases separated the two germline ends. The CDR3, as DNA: TGTGCCTGGAGAGTGGACAGCCGTGCGGACACTGAAGCTTTCTTT. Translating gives CAWRVDSRADTEAFF.

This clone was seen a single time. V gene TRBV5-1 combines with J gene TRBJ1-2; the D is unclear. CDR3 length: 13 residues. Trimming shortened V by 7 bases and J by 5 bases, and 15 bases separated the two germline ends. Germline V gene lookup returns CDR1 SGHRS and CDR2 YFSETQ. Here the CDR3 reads CASAPQSMYGYTF. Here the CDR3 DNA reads TGCGCCAGCGCTCCGCAGTCCATGTATGGCTACACCTTC.

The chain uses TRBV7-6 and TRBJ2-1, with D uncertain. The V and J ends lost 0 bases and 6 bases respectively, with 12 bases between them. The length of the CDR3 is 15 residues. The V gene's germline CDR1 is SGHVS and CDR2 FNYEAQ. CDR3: CASSLAGAFGNEQFF. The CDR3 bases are TGTGCCAGCAGCTTAGCGGGTGCGTTCGGCAATGAGCAGTTCTTC.

The CDR3 nucleotides read TGTGCCAGCAGCCGACAGGCGGGAGGGATCGAGCAGTTCTTC. Encoded protein: CASSRQAGGIEQFF. The genes are TRBV7-2 and TRBJ2-1; 9 nucleotides match TRBD2. The V and J ends lost 5 bases and 10 bases, in that order; junction bases with no gene match: 9. The CDR3 is 14 amino acids. Germline V CDR1 and CDR2: SGHTA, FQGNSA.

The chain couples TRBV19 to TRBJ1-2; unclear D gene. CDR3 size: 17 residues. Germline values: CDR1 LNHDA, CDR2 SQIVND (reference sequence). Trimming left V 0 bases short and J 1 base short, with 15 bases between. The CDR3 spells CASSIDSGGPGNYGYTF. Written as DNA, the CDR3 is TGTGCCAGTAGTATAGATTCAGGAGGGCCGGGTAACTATGGCTACACCTTC.

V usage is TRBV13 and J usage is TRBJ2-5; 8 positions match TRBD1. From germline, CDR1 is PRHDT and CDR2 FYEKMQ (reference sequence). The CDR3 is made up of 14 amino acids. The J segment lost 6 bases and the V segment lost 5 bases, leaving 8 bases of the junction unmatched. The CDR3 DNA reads TGTGCCAGCAGCAGAGGACAGGGCGGAAAGACCCAGTACTTC. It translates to CASSRGQGGKTQYF.

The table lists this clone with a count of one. CDR3 coding DNA: TGTGCCAGCAGTTTCCTCCACATGAACACTGAAGCTTTCTTT. It encodes CASSFLHMNTEAFF. J is TRBJ1-1 and V is TRBV27; no clear D gene. CDR3 length: 14 amino acids. The V end was cut by 3 bases, the J end by 0 bases, with 8 bases between. Germline lookup yields CDR1 MNHEY and CDR2 SMNVEV (reference sequence).

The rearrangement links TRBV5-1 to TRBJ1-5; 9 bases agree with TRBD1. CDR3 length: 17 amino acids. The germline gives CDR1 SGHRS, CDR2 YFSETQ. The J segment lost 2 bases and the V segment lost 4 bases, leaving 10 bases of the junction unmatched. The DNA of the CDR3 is TGCGCCAGCAGCCCGGGACAGGGTGATTTCGGCAATCAGCCCCAGCATTTT. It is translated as CASSPGQGDFGNQPQHF.

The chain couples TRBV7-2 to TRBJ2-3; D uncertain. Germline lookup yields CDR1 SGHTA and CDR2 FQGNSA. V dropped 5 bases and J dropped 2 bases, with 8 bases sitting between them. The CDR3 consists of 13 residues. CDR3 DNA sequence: TGTGCCAGCAGCCCTTTTCTCACAGATACGCAGTATTTT. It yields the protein CASSPFLTDTQYF.

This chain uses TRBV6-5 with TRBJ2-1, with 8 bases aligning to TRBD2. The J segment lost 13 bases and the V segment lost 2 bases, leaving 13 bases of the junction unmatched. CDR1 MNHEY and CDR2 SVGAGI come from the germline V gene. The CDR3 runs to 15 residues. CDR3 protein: CASSYNSNSGSLQFF. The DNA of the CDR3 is TGTGCCAGCAGTTACAATTCCAACAGCGGGAGTCTCCAGTTCTTC.

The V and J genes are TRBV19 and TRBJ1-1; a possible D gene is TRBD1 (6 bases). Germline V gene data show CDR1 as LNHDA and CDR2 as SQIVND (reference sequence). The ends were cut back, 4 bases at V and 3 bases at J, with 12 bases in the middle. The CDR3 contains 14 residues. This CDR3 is CASSTGGLDTEAFF. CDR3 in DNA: TGTGCCAGTAGTACTGGGGGGCTAGACACTGAAGCTTTCTTT. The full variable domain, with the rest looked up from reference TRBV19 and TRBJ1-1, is DGGITQSPKYLFRKEGQNVTLSCEQNLNHDAMYWYRQDPGQGLRLIYYSQIVNDFQKGDIAEGYSVSREKKESFPLTVTSAQKNPTAFYLCASSTGGLDTEAFFGQGTRLTVV.

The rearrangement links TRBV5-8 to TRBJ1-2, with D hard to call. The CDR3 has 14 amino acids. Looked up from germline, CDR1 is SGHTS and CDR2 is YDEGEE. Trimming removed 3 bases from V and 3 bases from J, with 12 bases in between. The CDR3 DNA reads TGTGCCAGCAGCTCGCCCGCCAGATACTATGGCTACACCTTC. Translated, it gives CASSSPARYYGYTF.

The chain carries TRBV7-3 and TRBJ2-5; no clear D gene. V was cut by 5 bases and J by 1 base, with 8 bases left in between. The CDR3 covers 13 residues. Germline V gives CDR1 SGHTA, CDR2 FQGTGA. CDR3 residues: CASSQLAQETQYF. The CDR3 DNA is TGTGCCAGCAGCCAACTTGCCCAAGAGACCCAGTACTTC.

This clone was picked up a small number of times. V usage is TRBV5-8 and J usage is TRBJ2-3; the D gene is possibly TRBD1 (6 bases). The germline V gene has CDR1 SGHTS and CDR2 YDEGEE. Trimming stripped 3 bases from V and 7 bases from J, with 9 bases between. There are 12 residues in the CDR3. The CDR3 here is CASSSRGNTQYF. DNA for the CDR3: TGTGCCAGCAGCTCCAGGGGAAATACGCAGTATTTT.

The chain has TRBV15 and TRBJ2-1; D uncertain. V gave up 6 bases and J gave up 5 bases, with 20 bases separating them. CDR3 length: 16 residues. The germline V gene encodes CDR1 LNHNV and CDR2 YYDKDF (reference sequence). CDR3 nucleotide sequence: TGTGCCACCAGGGAAGTGCAGACTCAGCTTCACAATGAGCAGTTCTTC. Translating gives CATREVQTQLHNEQFF. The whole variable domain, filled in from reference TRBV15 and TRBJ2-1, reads DAMVIQNPRYQVTQFGKPVTLSCSQTLNHNVMYWYQQKSSQAPKLLFHYYDKDFNNEADTPDNFQSRRPNTSFCFLDIRSPGLGDTAMYLCATREVQTQLHNEQFFGPGTRLTVL.

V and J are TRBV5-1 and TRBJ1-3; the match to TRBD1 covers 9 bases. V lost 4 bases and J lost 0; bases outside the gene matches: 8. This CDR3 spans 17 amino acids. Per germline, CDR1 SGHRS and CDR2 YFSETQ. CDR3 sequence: CASSEWGTGFSGNTIYF. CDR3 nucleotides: TGCGCCAGCAGCGAATGGGGGACAGGGTTCTCTGGAAACACCATATATTTT.

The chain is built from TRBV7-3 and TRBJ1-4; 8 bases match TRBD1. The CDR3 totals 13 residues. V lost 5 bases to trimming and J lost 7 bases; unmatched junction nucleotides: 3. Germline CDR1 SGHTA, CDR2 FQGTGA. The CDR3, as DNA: TGTGCCAGCAGCCAAGACAGGGGTGAAAAACTGTTTTTT. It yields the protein CASSQDRGEKLFF. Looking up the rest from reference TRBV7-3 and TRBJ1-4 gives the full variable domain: GAGVSQTPSNKVTEKGKYVELRCDPISGHTALYWYRQSLGQGPEFLIYFQGTGAADDSGLPNDRFFAVRPEGSVSTLKIQRTERGDSAVYLCASSQDRGEKLFFGSGTQLSVL.